This paragraph covers one TCR beta chain sequence. V shed 6 bases and J 2 bases; nucleotides not matched to a gene: 4. Per germline, CDR1 SGHTA and CDR2 FQGTGA. There are 15 residues in the CDR3. In the authors' workflow: The authors estimated nucleated cell counts from reference gene primer amplification. Profiling relied on immunoSEQ multiplex PCR, and the TCRdb table lists in-frame clones only, not all of them. V and J calls and clone size are copied from that table; D and trimming were computed from the DNA. In the table there are hundreds of thousands of clones, around 86% of which are singletons. The data are from a study of blood T cell repertoires in COVID-19. Whole-study context: PBMCs, B-cell-depleted T cells, or T cells provided the cDNA or gDNA that made up the material.

The study assigned cohorts using participant-reported clinical history. Recovered status in Cohort 3 required two negative PCRs, clearance, or symptom resolution. The V gene is TRBV7-3, the J gene TRBJ2-2; 9 positions match TRBD1. The sequence was collected from a man aged 60-69 years who had recovered from COVID-19. Source material: PBMCs or T cells enriched from blood (not recorded which). The CDR3 bases are TGTGCCAGCAGGGGGACAGGGCTCAACACCGGGGAGCTGTTTTTT. As protein: CASRGTGLNTGELFF.